The T cell receptor beta chain described here comes from a study of cytomegalovirus exposure and HLA in healthy donors. Across the whole study: An earlier analysis found some 120 million unique TCR beta sequences from about 190 million T cells. Study findings and constraints: Later examination showed HLA-associated TCR beta chains had greater clonal expansion than equally common others.

Everyone who donated was a healthy bone marrow donor. Germline values: CDR1 KGHSH, CDR2 LQKENI. V dropped 3 bases and J dropped 3 bases, with 15 bases sitting between them. The CDR3 loop spans 15 amino acids. The PCR had 60 Vbeta and 13 Jbeta primers. Only in-frame clones appear in the TCRdb table, and some are missing; sequencing was by immunoSEQ multiplex PCR. Among 150,000 to 200,000 clones listed, about an eighth were seen once. As to this clone: Its specificity is unknown.

This clonotype was obtained from a middle-aged man in good health and CMV-seropositive. This sequence joins TRBV18 and TRBJ2-7; D is undetermined. Material: PBMCs. In DNA form, the CDR3 reads TGTGCCAGCTCACCCCAAAAGGCGGAGCTCTACGAGCAGTACGTC. This encodes CASSPQKAELYEQYV.